This TCR beta chain was identified during a study of blood T cell repertoires in COVID-19. The overall study: The United States, Italy and Spain were the sources of the acute and convalescent COVID-19 samples.

In the original workflow: Cell counts per sample came from amplifying reference gene primers. The assay was immunoSEQ multiplex PCR, and TCRdb's table has in-frame clones only and misses some. V and J calls and clone size are given by that table; D and trimming were obtained from the DNA. The data show around 100,000 clones, approximately 87% seen once. Germline values: CDR1 LNHNV, CDR2 YYDKDF (reference sequence). The V gene end was trimmed by 0 bases and the J gene end by 1 base; junction bases not matched to a gene: 11. This CDR3 spans 19 amino acids. The sample was peripheral blood. This TCR was sampled from a human donor in a cohort sampled during active COVID-19. The V call is TRBV15, the J call TRBJ1-2, with 10 bases lining up with TRBD1. CDR3 sequence (DNA): TGTGCCACCAGCAGAGATTACGGGACAGGGGCCTCACGTAACTATGGCTACACCTTC. Its protein product is CATSRDYGTGASRNYGYTF.